This is a list of T cell receptor beta chains from one sample in a study of blood T cell repertoires in COVID-19. Repertoires were generated with immunoSEQ multiplex PCR, while TCRdb's copy carries only in-frame clones and drops some. Counted here are 300,000 to 350,000 clones, roughly nine tenths occurring once; the ten biggest clones make up roughly 2.3%. The sequenced sample consisted of peripheral blood. Source of these receptors: a man between 18 and 29 years old with active or convalescent COVID-19. Both conserved end residues are part of each CDR3. Each record gives: clone size, V gene, D gene, J gene, CDR3 DNA, CDR3 protein. A D gene is named only where the DNA matches it firmly. Size is stated for part of the rows, as once, few or many counts, or as a class when the clone is expanded.

abundance: few; v_gene: TRBV19; d_gene: TRBD1; j_gene: TRBJ1-4; CDR3nt: TGTGCCAGTAGTGAACAGGGGGACAAGGAAAAACTGTTTTTT; CDR3aa: CASSEQGDKEKLFF
abundance: many; v_gene: TRBV7-3; d_gene: -; j_gene: TRBJ2-1; CDR3nt: TGTGCCAGCAGCCCGATACTAGAGGGTGAGCAGTTCTTC; CDR3aa: CASSPILEGEQFF
abundance: -; v_gene: TRBV19; d_gene: TRBD1; j_gene: TRBJ1-4; CDR3nt: TGTGCCAGTAGCAGGGACAGGGAGGTGGAAAAACTGTTTTTT; CDR3aa: CASSRDREVEKLFF
abundance: -; v_gene: TRBV12-3/TRBV12-4; d_gene: -; j_gene: TRBJ1-5; CDR3nt: TGTGCCAGCAGTTTGGCTAATCAGCCCCAGCATTTT; CDR3aa: CASSLANQPQHF
abundance: few; v_gene: TRBV2; d_gene: -; j_gene: TRBJ1-6; CDR3nt: TGTGCCAGCAGCGCTAGCTCCTATAATTCACCCCTCCACTTT; CDR3aa: CASSASSYNSPLHF
abundance: few; v_gene: TRBV4-1; d_gene: -; j_gene: TRBJ2-7; CDR3nt: TGCGCCAGCAGCCAAGGATCCAGGGGCCCACTCGAGCAGTACTTC; CDR3aa: CASSQGSRGPLEQYF
abundance: -; v_gene: TRBV11-2; d_gene: TRBD2; j_gene: TRBJ2-1; CDR3nt: TGTGCCAGCAGCCTAAAAAGACTAGCGGGGTACTACAATGAGCAGTTCTTC; CDR3aa: CASSLKRLAGYYNEQFF
abundance: -; v_gene: TRBV19; d_gene: TRBD2; j_gene: TRBJ2-3; CDR3nt: TGTGCCAGTAGCCCGCGGGAGGGGGGCACAGATACGCAGTATTTT; CDR3aa: CASSPREGGTDTQYF
abundance: -; v_gene: TRBV7-9; d_gene: -; j_gene: TRBJ1-1; CDR3nt: TGTGCCAGCAGCCCCGGGAAGGGTCGGTTAGTAGGAAACACTGAAGCTTTCTTT; CDR3aa: CASSPGKGRLVGNTEAFF
abundance: -; v_gene: TRBV6-6; d_gene: TRBD2; j_gene: TRBJ2-7; CDR3nt: TGTGCCAGCAGTTACTCGGGACTAGCGGGGGAGCAGTACTTC; CDR3aa: CASSYSGLAGEQYF
abundance: -; v_gene: TRBV20-1; d_gene: TRBD1; j_gene: TRBJ1-5; CDR3nt: TGCAGTGCTAGTAATACAGGGGGGCAGCCCCAGCATTTT; CDR3aa: CSASNTGGQPQHF
abundance: few; v_gene: TRBV7-2; d_gene: -; j_gene: TRBJ2-5; CDR3nt: TGTGCCAGCAGCCCGCCGAGCTCCTGGGAGACCCAGTACTTC; CDR3aa: CASSPPSSWETQYF
abundance: -; v_gene: TRBV5-4; d_gene: -; j_gene: TRBJ1-6; CDR3nt: TGTGCCAGCAGCTTGGACAGCTATAATTCACCCCTCCACTTT; CDR3aa: CASSLDSYNSPLHF
abundance: -; v_gene: TRBV5-6; d_gene: -; j_gene: TRBJ2-2; CDR3nt: TGTGCCAGCAGCTTATCCCGACTAGAAGTAGGTCTCGGGGAGCTGTTTTTT; CDR3aa: CASSLSRLEVGLGELFF
abundance: -; v_gene: TRBV27; d_gene: TRBD1; j_gene: TRBJ1-6; CDR3nt: TGTGCCAGCAGGACCTTCGGGACAGGGATTTCACCCCTCCACTTT; CDR3aa: CASRTFGTGISPLHF
abundance: -; v_gene: TRBV10-3; d_gene: -; j_gene: TRBJ2-4; CDR3nt: TGTGCCATCAGTGATTCGGGTGCGGGAAACATTCAGTACTTC; CDR3aa: CAISDSGAGNIQYF